What follows are 20 T cell receptor beta chains derived from one specimen sequenced in a study of radiotherapy plus CTLA-4 blockade in lung cancer (dated by TCRdb to 2016 to 2018). Libraries were prepared through the immunoSEQ multiplex PCR assay. Drawn from immuneACCESS, this table holds only the in-frame rearrangements with V and J called that TCRdb kept. Clones are partly lost; checked studies trace under half to an unresolved V gene and leave the rest unexplained. Counted in this sample were about 95,000 clones; about 83% of them appeared once. 0.75% to 0.85% of the sample lies in the top ten. The sequencing used peripheral blood, collected from a patient treated with radiotherapy plus ipilimumab. The origin of the receptors is a human donor with non-small cell lung cancer who had stable disease on radiotherapy plus ipilimumab.

The V and J genes are TRBV14 and TRBJ1-5, with a tentative D call TRBD1 (6 bases). Germline-derived CDR1 and CDR2 are SGHDN and FVKESK. The CDR3 spans 12 residues. V lost 1 base to trimming and J lost 15 bases, with 13 bases between them. This CDR3 is CASSQGGTPPHF. Written as DNA, the CDR3 is TGTGCCAGCAGCCAAGGGGGGACACCACCGCATTTT.

The J gene is TRBJ1-6, the V gene TRBV6-6; TRBD1 is a possible D gene (6 bases). Trimming took off 2 bases at V and 10 bases at J, with 15 bases between the two ends. There are 15 residues in the CDR3. Germline CDR1 and CDR2: MNHNY and SVGAGI (reference sequence). The CDR3 DNA reads TGTGCCAGCAGTTACAACGGGGGGCGCGGGTCACCCCTCCACTTT. It specifies CASSYNGGRGSPLHF.

V and J are TRBV5-6 and TRBJ2-5; D is unclear. With the DNA end fitting TRBJ2-7 better, the J assignment may be wrong. This CDR3 region has 14 residues. CDR1 is SGHDT, CDR2 YYEEEE, per germline. The CDR3 is CASSLANWGYEQYF. Written as DNA, the CDR3 is TGTGCCAGCAGCTTGGCCAACTGGGGCTACGAGCAGTACTTC.

The genes are TRBV28 and TRBJ1-6; possibly TRBD1 for D (5 bases). The germline CDR1 and CDR2 sequences are MDHEN and SYDVKM. Trimming removed 6 bases at V and 7 bases at J, with 13 bases between. CDR3 length: 14 residues. In DNA form, the CDR3 reads TGTGCCAGCAGGATTGACAGCCCCAATTCACCCCTCCACTTT. This codes for CASRIDSPNSPLHF.

The V call is TRBV15, the J call TRBJ2-5, with a possible D match to TRBD2 (5 bases). Between the trimmed V and J ends, which lost 3 bases and 5 bases, there was a span of 13 bases. Germline CDR1 LNHNV, CDR2 YYDKDF (reference sequence). The CDR3 runs to 14 residues. CDR3 region: CATSRGAGGETQYF. For the CDR3, the DNA is TGTGCCACCAGCAGGGGTGCGGGCGGGGAGACCCAGTACTTC. Drawing the rest from reference TRBV15 and TRBJ2-5, the complete variable domain is DAMVIQNPRYQVTQFGKPVTLSCSQTLNHNVMYWYQQKSSQAPKLLFHYYDKDFNNEADTPDNFQSRRPNTSFCFLDIRSPGLGDTAMYLCATSRGAGGETQYFGPGTRLLVL.

The V and J genes are TRBV19 and TRBJ1-6; D is unclear. Trimming cost V 7 bases and J 3 bases, with 16 bases left between them. The CDR3 has 16 residues. Germline lookup yields CDR1 LNHDA and CDR2 SQIVND (reference sequence). The CDR3 here is CASTDLGSDYNSPLHF. The CDR3 nucleotides are TGTGCCAGTACCGACCTGGGGTCAGACTATAATTCACCCCTCCACTTT.

V usage is TRBV27 and J usage is TRBJ2-7; 8 nucleotides align to TRBD2. CDR1 MNHEY and CDR2 SMNVEV come from the germline V gene (reference sequence). The CDR3 is 16 residues long. The V and J ends lost 4 bases and 2 bases, in that order; junction bases with no gene match: 10. The CDR3 DNA reads as TGTGCCAGCAGTTCCCCCTCTAGCGGGTCACCCTACGAGCAGTACTTC. Amino acid sequence: CASSSPSSGSPYEQYF.

The sample holds one count of this clone. This rearrangement joins TRBV9 to TRBJ1-1, with D possibly being TRBD1 (6 bases). Per the germline V gene, CDR1 is SGDLS and CDR2 is YYNGEE. Trimming cost V 3 bases and J 1 base, with 7 bases left between them. The length of the CDR3 is 13 residues. The CDR3 DNA reads TGTGCCAGCAGCGAGGGACAGAACACTGAAGCTTTCTTT. It yields the protein CASSEGQNTEAFF.

The rearrangement uses TRBV6-1 and TRBJ2-7; perhaps TRBD2 as D (6 bases). Trimming took off 1 base at V and 0 bases at J, with 13 bases between the two ends. Germline CDR1 is MNHNS and CDR2 is SASEGT. This CDR3 contains 16 residues. CDR3 loop: CASSEGLGGASYEQYF. The CDR3 DNA follows: TGTGCCAGCAGTGAAGGATTGGGCGGGGCCTCCTACGAGCAGTACTTC.

This clone was counted between two and nine times. This sequence joins TRBV6-5 and TRBJ2-7, with TRBD1 matching 8 bases. This CDR3 spans 14 amino acids. Germline loops: CDR1 MNHEY, CDR2 SVGAGI. Losses at the gene ends were 6 bases for V and 3 bases for J; bases not matched to a gene: 7. The CDR3 loop reads CASRMGTGRYEQYF. The CDR3 nucleotides are TGTGCCAGCAGGATGGGGACAGGACGCTACGAGCAGTACTTC.

The V call is TRBV4-3, the J call TRBJ1-3; D unclear. Germline V gene lookup returns CDR1 LGHNA and CDR2 YSLEER. The length of the CDR3 is 16 residues. Trimming pared 5 bases from V and 0 bases from J, leaving 14 bases between. CDR3 amino acids: CASSSRTDASGNTIYF. CDR3 sequence (DNA): TGCGCCAGCAGCTCTCGGACGGACGCCTCTGGAAACACCATATATTTT.

This chain uses TRBV29-1 with TRBJ2-1, with D perhaps TRBD2 (6 bases). The germline CDR1 and CDR2 sequences are SQVTM and ANQGSEA. V lost 0 bases and J 7 bases, leaving 16 bases between the germline ends. The CDR3 is 15 amino acids. CDR3 in amino acids: CSVEDRGRSGNEQFF. DNA for the CDR3: TGCAGCGTTGAAGATCGGGGGAGATCGGGAAATGAGCAGTTCTTC.

The CDR3 DNA sequence: TGCGCCAGCAGCGTACAACAGGGCGCTACCAATCAGCCCCAGCATTTT. This sequence encodes CASSVQQGATNQPQHF. The V call is TRBV4-1, the J call TRBJ1-5; a weak D match, TRBD1 (6 bases). V shed 5 bases and J shed 3 bases, with 17 bases lying between them. This CDR3 region has 16 residues. The germline V gene has CDR1 MGHRA and CDR2 YSYEKL.

This clone appeared a single time. This chain links TRBV6-5 with TRBJ1-5; D is possibly TRBD1 (6 bases). V lost 5 bases, J lost 3 bases, and 14 bases lay in between. The germline CDR1 and CDR2 sequences are MNHEY and SVGAGI. The CDR3 runs to 15 residues. CDR3 DNA sequence: TGTGCCAGCAGTCCCTCGGGGGCCCTCAATCAGCCCCAGCATTTT. Translating it yields CASSPSGALNQPQHF.

The chain uses TRBV28 and TRBJ1-6; 7 positions agree with TRBD1. CDR1 is MDHEN and CDR2 is SYDVKM in the germline V gene. The junction had 8 bases not matched to a gene; V was cut back by 7 bases and J by 2 bases. The CDR3 is made up of 16 amino acids. CDR3 sequence (DNA): TGTGCCAGCATTCAGGGGGGGGTGGCCTATAATTCACCCCTCCACTTT. Translated: CASIQGGVAYNSPLHF.

The V gene is TRBV30, the J gene TRBJ1-2; D might be TRBD1 (6 bases). This CDR3 contains 11 residues. Trimming pared 1 base from V and 7 bases from J, leaving 7 bases between. Germline V CDR1 and CDR2: GTSNPN, SVGIG (reference sequence). The DNA for the CDR3 is TGTGCCTGGAGTGGGGGGGCTGGCTACACCTTC. This sequence encodes CAWSGGAGYTF.

The J gene is TRBJ2-7, the V gene TRBV28, with D possibly TRBD1 on 6 matching bases. Deletions cut 6 bases from V and 2 bases from J, with 8 bases between. Germline CDR1 MDHEN, CDR2 SYDVKM. The CDR3 loop spans 12 amino acids. In DNA, the CDR3 is TGTGCCAGCAGGGACAGTCCCTACGAGCAGTACTTC. Its translation is CASRDSPYEQYF.

The genes are TRBV10-3 and TRBJ2-7; 8 bases agree with TRBD1. The CDR3 is made up of 15 amino acids. The V gene end was trimmed by 1 base and the J gene end by 5 bases; junction bases not matched to a gene: 7. In germline, CDR1 is ENHRY, CDR2 SYGVKD. For the CDR3, the DNA is TGTGCCATCAGTGAGTTGGGACAGGCCGGCCACGAGCAGTACTTC. Amino acids: CAISELGQAGHEQYF.

CDR3 sequence (DNA): TGTGCCAGCAGCCCCGTTGGGGCTCTGAATTCACCCCTCCACTTT. Translated: CASSPVGALNSPLHF. The J gene is TRBJ1-6, the V gene TRBV28; D may be TRBD1 (5 bases). Trimming left V 6 bases short and J 7 bases short, with 16 bases between. The CDR3 spans 15 residues. Germline CDR1 MDHEN, CDR2 SYDVKM.

The rearrangement links TRBV6-5 to TRBJ2-2; D is unclear. Germline lookup yields CDR1 MNHEY and CDR2 SVGAGI. The CDR3 has 13 residues. With 6 bases removed from V and 1 base from J, the gap between germline ends came to 6 bases. CDR3 residues: CASRTLNTGELFF. Here the CDR3 DNA reads TGTGCCAGCAGGACCCTGAACACCGGGGAGCTGTTTTTT.